The source of this TCR beta chain is a study of graft-versus-host responses after intestinal transplantation. Study observations and caveats: After transplant, early declines in HvG clones were associated with peak levels of circulating GvH clones. Allografts of patients with graft-donor T cell macrochimerism showed high graft-versus-host to host-versus-graft clone ratios. The authors found GvH clones in recipient marrow, some appearing first in ileum or blood.

Sequencing was performed with immunoSEQ multiplex PCR; in TCRdb, only in-frame clones are kept and a portion is missing. The sample has approximately 20,000 clones, about 89% seen once; the top ten hold approximately 48%. With regard to this clone: Its antigen is unknown.

The starting material was bone marrow, obtained about 130 days after transplant. The TCR originated in a human patient who received an intestinal transplant, so some T cells may come from the graft donor.

In DNA form, the CDR3 reads TGTGCCAGCAGTTACTCGATTCCGGGGTCCCAAGAGACCCAGTACTTC. Translation: CASSYSIPGSQETQYF. J is TRBJ2-5 and V is TRBV6-5; D might be TRBD2 (5 bases). V gave up 0 bases and J gave up 1 base, with 12 bases separating them. The CDR3 runs to 16 residues. The germline V gene encodes CDR1 MNHEY and CDR2 SVGAGI.